This T cell receptor (beta chain) emerged from a study of cytomegalovirus exposure and HLA in healthy donors. At the level of the study: Counted in an early data release were 85 million or so unique TCRs from HLA-typed donors.

The primer mix had 60 Vbeta and 13 Jbeta primers. Assay used: immunoSEQ multiplex PCR; TCRdb lists only in-frame clones, some missing. This sample carries 100,000 to 150,000 clones, about 72% of them seen once, and the ten largest clones take about 15%. Germline V gives CDR1 KGHSH, CDR2 LQKENI. The V end was cut by 0 bases, the J end by 3 bases, with 12 bases between. This CDR3 region has 15 residues. This chain connects TRBV18 to TRBJ2-7; possibly TRBD1 for D (5 bases). The sequence derives from a man aged 45 to 65 in good health and CMV-seropositive. The specimen sequenced was PBMCs. CDR3 in DNA: TGTGCCAGCTCACCACCGAGCCAGGGTGGCTACGAGCAGTACTTC. Its protein product is CASSPPSQGGYEQYF. Based on the CDR3 plus reference TRBV18 and TRBJ2-7, the full variable domain is NAGVMQNPRHLVRRRGQEARLRCSPMKGHSHVYWYRQLPEEGLKFMVYLQKENIIDESGMPKERFSAEFPKEGPSILRIQQVVRGDSAAYFCASSPPSQGGYEQYFGPGTRLTVT.